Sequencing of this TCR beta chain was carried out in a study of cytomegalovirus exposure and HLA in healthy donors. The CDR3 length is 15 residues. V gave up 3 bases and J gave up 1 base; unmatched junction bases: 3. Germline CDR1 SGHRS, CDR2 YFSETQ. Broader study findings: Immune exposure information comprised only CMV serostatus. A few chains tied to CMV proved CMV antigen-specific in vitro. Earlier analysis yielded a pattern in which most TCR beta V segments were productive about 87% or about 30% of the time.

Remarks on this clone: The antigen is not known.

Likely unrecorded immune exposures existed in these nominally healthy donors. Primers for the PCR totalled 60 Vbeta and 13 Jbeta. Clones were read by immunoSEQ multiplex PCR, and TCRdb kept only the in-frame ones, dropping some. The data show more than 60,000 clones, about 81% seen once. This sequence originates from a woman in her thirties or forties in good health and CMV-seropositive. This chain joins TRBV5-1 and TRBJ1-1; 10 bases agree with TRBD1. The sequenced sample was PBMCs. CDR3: CASSSRQGANTEAFF. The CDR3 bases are TGCGCCAGCAGCTCCCGACAGGGGGCGAACACTGAAGCTTTCTTT.